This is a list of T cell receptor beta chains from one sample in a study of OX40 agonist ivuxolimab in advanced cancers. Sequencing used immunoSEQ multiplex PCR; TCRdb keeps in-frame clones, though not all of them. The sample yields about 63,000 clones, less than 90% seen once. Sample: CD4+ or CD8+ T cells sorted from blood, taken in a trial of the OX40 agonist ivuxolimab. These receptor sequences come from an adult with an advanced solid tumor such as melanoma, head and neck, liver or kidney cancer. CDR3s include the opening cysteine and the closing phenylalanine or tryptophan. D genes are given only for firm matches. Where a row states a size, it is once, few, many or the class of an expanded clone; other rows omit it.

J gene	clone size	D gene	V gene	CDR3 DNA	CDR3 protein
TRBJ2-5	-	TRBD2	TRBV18	TGTGCCAGCTCACCAAGTAGCGGGAGAGAGACCCAGTACTTC	CASSPSSGRETQYF
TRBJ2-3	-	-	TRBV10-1	TGCGCCAGCAGTGAGTCGAGACGGGCTAGCACAGATACGCAGTATTTT	CASSESRRASTDTQYF
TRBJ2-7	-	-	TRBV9	TGTGCCAGCAGCGAAACAGACTCCTACGAGCAGTACTTC	CASSETDSYEQYF
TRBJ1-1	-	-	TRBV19	TGTGCCAGTAGTATAGAGCGGAGGAACACTGAAGCTTTCTTT	CASSIERRNTEAFF
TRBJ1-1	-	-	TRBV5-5	TGTGCCAGCAGCTTGGATACAGGCCAGGGGCGATACACTGAAGCTTTCTTT	CASSLDTGQGRYTEAFF
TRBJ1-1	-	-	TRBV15	TGTGCCACCAGCCTTGGATACAACACTGAAGCTTTCTTT	CATSLGYNTEAFF
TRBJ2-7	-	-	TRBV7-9	TGTGCCAGCAGCTTAGCAGCCGGGGGACTTACCTACGAGCAGTACTTC	CASSLAAGGLTYEQYF
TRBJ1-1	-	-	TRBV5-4	TGTGCCAGCAGCTTGGAACGACAGAACGAAGCTTTCTTT	CASSLERQNEAFF
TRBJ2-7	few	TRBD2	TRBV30	TGTGCCTGGAGTAAAAGCGGGAACTACGAGCAGTACTTC	CAWSKSGNYEQYF
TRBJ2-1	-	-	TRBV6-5	TGTGCCAGCAGCATCCGGGACTTCTACAATGAGCAGTTCTTC	CASSIRDFYNEQFF
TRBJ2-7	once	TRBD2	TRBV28	TGTGCCAGTGCTATAATAGCGGGAGGGGTTAGGGAGCAGTACTTC	CASAIIAGGVREQYF
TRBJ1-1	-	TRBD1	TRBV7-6	TGTGCCAGCAGCTTAGGCCCCCCCAGGGGGGTGAACACTGAAGCTTTCTTT	CASSLGPPRGVNTEAFF
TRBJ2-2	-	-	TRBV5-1	TGCGCCATCCCACCAAGAAGACAGCGAGACACCGGGGAGCTGTTTTTT	CAIPPRRQRDTGELFF
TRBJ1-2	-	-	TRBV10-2	TGCGCCAGCAGTGCGTCCCAACAAGGTTACGGCTACACCTTC	CASSASQQGYGYTF
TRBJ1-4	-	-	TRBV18	TGTGCCAGCTCACCAATGGGCCCTGAAAAACTGTTTTTT	CASSPMGPEKLFF
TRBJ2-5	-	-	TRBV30	TGTGCCTGGAGTTTCTCTAGGCAAGAGACCCAGTACTTC	CAWSFSRQETQYF
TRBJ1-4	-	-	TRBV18	TGTGCCAGCTCAAATTCTTTGGATGAAAAACTGTTTTTT	CASSNSLDEKLFF
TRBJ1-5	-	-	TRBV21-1	TGTGCCAGCAGCAAAGTGGGGTTCACGGGACAGCCCCAGCATTTT	CASSKVGFTGQPQHF
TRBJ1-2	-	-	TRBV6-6	TGTGCCAGCAGTTTGTACGATGGCTACACCTTC	CASSLYDGYTF
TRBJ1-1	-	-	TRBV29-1	TGCAGCGCGTCCGGGACCACTGAAGCTTTCTTT	CSASGTTEAFF
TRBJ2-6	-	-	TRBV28	TGTGCCAGCAGTCCCACGGATGCTGGGGCCAACGTCCTGACTTTC	CASSPTDAGANVLTF
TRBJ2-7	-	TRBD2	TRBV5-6	TGTGCCAGCACCCTTTTTAGCGGGAGAGCCGAGCAGTACTTC	CASTLFSGRAEQYF
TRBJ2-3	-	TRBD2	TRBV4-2	TGTGCCAGCAGCCGGTTGGCGGGAGGGGTGACAGATACGCAGTATTTT	CASSRLAGGVTDTQYF
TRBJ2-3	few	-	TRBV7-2	TGTGCCAGCAGCCTCGGACCGTCAGTCCGCACAGATACGCAGTATTTT	CASSLGPSVRTDTQYF
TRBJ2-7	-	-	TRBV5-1	TGCGCCAGCAGCTACGGGGGCATGAACTCCTACGAGCAGTACTTC	CASSYGGMNSYEQYF
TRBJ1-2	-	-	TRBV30	TGTGCCTGGAGTCTTTCAACTACAGGGACGCAAAACTATGGCTACACCTTC	CAWSLSTTGTQNYGYTF
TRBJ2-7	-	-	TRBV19	TGTGCCAGTAGTAGGCCTTCAACCTACGAGCAGTACTTC	CASSRPSTYEQYF